These T cell receptor beta chains were read from a single sample in a study of T cell repertoires in cytomegalovirus infection. Via MiXCR, TCRdb re-called the reads, giving one row per CDR3 protein. The sample carries around 490,000 distinct CDR3 sequences, roughly 29% recorded once. The specimen was PBMCs. These receptors were obtained from a human donor in good health (CMV status not recorded). Some clones in this sample may be carry-over from other donors' samples. Both conserved end residues are part of each CDR3. A D gene is named only where the DNA matches it firmly. Clone sizes are given selectively: once, few, many, or a class where the clone is expanded.

few	.	TRBV29-1	TRBJ1-4	CSVAENEKLFF	TGCAGCGTTGCGGAAAATGAAAAACTGTTTTTT
.	.	TRBV6-8	TRBJ2-7	CASSYSGGMYEQYF	TGTGCCAGCAGTTACTCGGGCGGGATGTACGAGCAGTACTTC
many	TRBD2	TRBV7-6	TRBJ2-1	CASSFRGGVNEQFF	TGTGCCAGCAGCTTTCGTGGGGGGGTCAATGAGCAGTTCTTC
few	.	TRBV7-8	TRBJ2-3	CASSLGGIGADTQYF	TGTGCCAGCAGCTTAGGGGGGATAGGGGCAGATACGCAGTATTTT
.	TRBD1	TRBV4-1	TRBJ2-7	CASSFGQGLSYEQYF	TGCGCCAGCAGCTTCGGACAGGGCCTCTCCTACGAGCAGTACTTC
many	.	TRBV6-1	TRBJ2-7	CASGERALAGEQYF	TGTGCCAGCGGGGAGCGGGCACTGGCGGGGGAGCAGTACTTC
few	.	TRBV20-1	TRBJ2-5	CSARFIGRGETQYF	TGCAGTGCTAGATTTATCGGTCGGGGGGAGACCCAGTACTTC
.	.	TRBV6-6	TRBJ2-4	CASVAGRVRNIQYF	TGTGCCAGCGTGGCGGGCAGAGTCAGGAACATTCAGTACTTC
many	TRBD2	TRBV7-2	TRBJ2-3	CASSQGSGRGDTQYF	TGTGCCAGCAGCCAGGGGAGCGGGAGAGGAGATACGCAGTATTTT
few	.	TRBV6-4	TRBJ1-1	CASRGGGSTFF	TGTGCCAGCAGGGGCGGGGGAAGTACCTTCTTT
.	.	TRBV12-3/TRBV12-4	TRBJ1-5	CASSFDSANQPQHF	TGTGCCAGCAGTTTTGACAGCGCCAATCAGCCCCAGCATTTT
.	TRBD1	TRBV7-2	TRBJ1-6	CASSTDRGRNSPLHF	TGTGCCAGCAGCACGGACAGGGGGCGTAATTCACCCCTCCACTTT
many	TRBD1	TRBV7-6	TRBJ2-1	CASTKTGQSSYNEQFF	TGTGCCAGCACCAAAACGGGACAGAGCTCCTACAATGAGCAGTTCTTC
.	TRBD2	TRBV25-1	TRBJ2-3	CASSEWTSGGTQYF	TGTGCCAGCAGTGAATGGACTAGCGGGGGGACGCAGTATTTT
many	TRBD1	TRBV11-2	TRBJ1-1	CASSDRRQGDTEAFF	TGTGCCAGCAGCGACCGACGACAGGGCGATACTGAAGCTTTCTTT
few	.	TRBV2	TRBJ1-2	CASSTGPFNGYTF	TGTGCCAGCAGCACCGGACCGTTCAATGGCTACACCTTC
.	TRBD1	TRBV27	TRBJ2-3	CASSSRTGRTDTQYF	TGTGCCAGCAGTTCCAGGACAGGGCGTACAGATACGCAGTATTTT
.	.	TRBV7-2	TRBJ2-1	CASTPRAGINEQFF	TGTGCCAGCACCCCTCGGGCGGGCATCAATGAGCAGTTCTTC
many	.	TRBV7-2	TRBJ1-2	CASSVQGVGYTF	TGTGCCAGCAGCGTCCAGGGTGTTGGCTACACCTTC
few	.	TRBV20-1	TRBJ1-6	CSARDRVRGSSPLHF	TGCAGTGCTAGAGATCGGGTCCGGGGGAGTTCACCCCTCCACTTT
.	TRBD2	TRBV29-1	TRBJ2-3	CSVDGLAGGGNSDTQYF	TGCAGCGTTGACGGACTAGCGGGAGGCGGTAATTCAGATACGCAGTATTTT
.	.	TRBV11-2	TRBJ1-1	CASSPEGGVWNTEAFF	TGTGCCAGCAGCCCCGAGGGAGGGGTGTGGAACACTGAAGCTTTCTTT
few	TRBD1	TRBV24-1	TRBJ1-2	CATRGQVYGYTF	TGTGCCACCAGAGGACAGGTTTATGGCTACACCTTC
.	.	TRBV20-1	TRBJ2-5	CSAINLPDSQETQYF	TGCAGTGCTATTAACCTCCCGGACTCCCAAGAGACCCAGTACTTC
many	TRBD2	TRBV7-2	TRBJ2-1	CASSRTGTSGHNEQFF	TGTGCCAGCAGCCGGACCGGGACTAGCGGTCACAATGAGCAGTTCTTC
.	.	TRBV6-4	TRBJ1-5	CASSVVENQPQHF	TGTGCCAGCAGCGTCGTAGAGAATCAGCCCCAGCATTTT
.	TRBD1	TRBV19	TRBJ1-1	CASGRGGTGTEAFF	TGTGCCAGTGGCAGGGGGGGGACGGGCACTGAAGCTTTCTTT
.	.	TRBV20-1	TRBJ1-5	CSANGGAGDFQPQHF	TGCAGTGCTAACGGGGGGGCAGGGGACTTCCAGCCCCAGCATTTT
.	.	TRBV3-1	TRBJ2-7	CASSQEATVLVEQYF	TGTGCCAGCAGCCAAGAAGCGACGGTTTTGGTCGAGCAGTACTTC
.	TRBD1	TRBV12-3/TRBV12-4	TRBJ1-2	CASSSLWTGMGGYTF	TGTGCCAGCAGTTCCCTTTGGACAGGGATGGGTGGCTACACCTTC
.	.	TRBV7-9	TRBJ2-4	CASSSPLDGGNIQYF	TGTGCCAGCAGCTCCCCCCTTGATGGAGGGAACATTCAGTACTTC
many	TRBD1	TRBV7-8	TRBJ2-5	CASSLSVGTGVKTQYF	TGTGCCAGCAGCTTAAGTGTCGGGACAGGGGTGAAGACCCAGTACTTC
many	.	TRBV7-2	TRBJ2-3	CASSQPGLSTDTQYF	TGTGCCAGCAGCCAACCGGGACTTAGCACAGATACGCAGTATTTT
.	.	TRBV19	TRBJ1-2	CASTPGTRPGYTF	TGTGCCAGTACCCCGGGGACGAGACCCGGCTACACCTTC
few	TRBD2	TRBV6-5	TRBJ2-1	CASRDGLAVEQFF	TGTGCCAGCAGGGACGGACTAGCGGTCGAGCAGTTCTTC
few	.	TRBV6-2/TRBV6-3	TRBJ2-5	CASMTAVLRAQYF	TGTGCCAGCATGACGGCGGTCCTCCGGGCCCAGTACTTC
.	TRBD1	TRBV5-6	TRBJ2-5	CASSWTGGRETQYF	TGTGCCAGCAGCTGGACAGGGGGCCGGGAGACCCAGTACTTC
.	.	TRBV7-2	TRBJ2-1	CASSLSIKTSYNEQFF	TGTGCCAGCAGCTTATCCATAAAGACTAGTTACAATGAGCAGTTCTTC
few	.	TRBV7-2	TRBJ2-3	CASSLSFNTDTQYF	TGTGCCAGCAGCTTATCTTTCAACACAGATACGCAGTATTTT
many	TRBD2	TRBV7-6	TRBJ2-1	CASSLVTTSGYNEQFF	TGTGCCAGCAGCTTAGTCACCACTAGCGGCTACAATGAGCAGTTCTTC
.	TRBD2	TRBV20-1	TRBJ2-4	CSAREDPTSGSPKNIQYF	TGCAGTGCTAGAGAAGACCCGACTAGCGGGAGTCCCAAAAACATTCAGTACTTC
.	TRBD2	TRBV6-1	TRBJ2-1	CASKPGGSYNEQFF	TGTGCCAGCAAGCCGGGGGGGTCCTACAATGAGCAGTTCTTC
.	TRBD2	TRBV6-2/TRBV6-3	TRBJ2-1	CASSSGGPEYEQFF	TGTGCCAGCAGCTCGGGAGGGCCAGAATATGAGCAGTTCTTC
few	.	TRBV7-4	TRBJ1-1	CASSLNTLNTEAFF	TGTGCCAGCAGCTTAAACACGCTGAACACTGAAGCTTTCTTT
.	TRBD2	TRBV29-1	TRBJ2-2	CSVEAPWGGTGELFF	TGCAGCGTTGAAGCCCCTTGGGGGGGCACCGGGGAGCTGTTTTTT
few	TRBD1	TRBV28	TRBJ2-1	CASRDRGRNEQFF	TGTGCCAGCCGGGACAGGGGACGGAATGAGCAGTTCTTC
many	.	TRBV7-2	TRBJ2-3	CASSGRDIGTDTQYF	TGTGCCAGCAGCGGGCGGGACATTGGCACAGATACGCAGTATTTT
.	.	TRBV19	TRBJ2-1	CASSIPGLNNEQFF	TGTGCCAGTAGTATACCGGGACTCAACAATGAGCAGTTCTTC
few	.	TRBV4-1	TRBJ1-1	CASSQGGGRMNTEAFF	TGCGCCAGCAGCCAAGGAGGGGGGAGGATGAACACTGAAGCTTTCTTT
.	TRBD2	TRBV14	TRBJ2-2	CASSQVRGRLNTGELFF	TGTGCCAGCAGCCAAGTTCGCGGGAGGCTGAACACCGGGGAGCTGTTTTTT
many	TRBD2	TRBV12-3/TRBV12-4	TRBJ2-3	CASTPRRGNTDTQYF	TGTGCCAGCACCCCTCGGCGGGGGAACACAGATACGCAGTATTTT
.	.	TRBV5-5	TRBJ2-3	CASSPRAQSTDTQYF	TGTGCCAGCAGCCCACGGGCCCAAAGCACAGATACGCAGTATTTT
.	TRBD2	TRBV5-1	TRBJ2-3	CASSLIQRGEDTQYF	TGCGCCAGCAGCTTAATCCAGCGGGGGGAGGATACGCAGTATTTT
few	.	TRBV28	TRBJ1-6	CASANVNNSPLHF	TGTGCCAGCGCAAACGTCAATAATTCACCCCTCCACTTT
many	TRBD2	TRBV7-2	TRBJ2-3	CASSLVAGADTQYF	TGTGCCAGCAGCTTAGTAGCGGGAGCAGATACGCAGTATTTT